The subject of this entry is one T cell receptor beta chain. Its antigen is still unknown. This entry is derived from a study of a mutant IDH1 vaccine in newly diagnosed glioma. The overall study: In weeks 1, 3, 5, 7, 11, 15, 19 and 23, patients were immunized, eight times in all. Either 4-6 weeks after radiotherapy alone or alongside temozolomide, vaccination was begun.

Trimming took 2 bases from V and 0 from J, leaving 4 bases between them. Germline CDR1 and CDR2: LNHDA and SQIVND (reference sequence). The CDR3 extends over 13 amino acids. Time point in this sample: week 11, during vaccination. With topical imiquimod, each dose of the vaccine consisted of 300 ug of mutant IDH1 20-mer peptide. Sequenced by immunoSEQ multiplex PCR; TCRdb stores in-frame clones only, minus some. The sample carries some 59,000 clones, around 89% recorded once. This specimen consisted of PBMCs, obtained from a glioma patient whose treatment included an IDH1 peptide vaccine. This sequence originates from a man aged 35 to 55 with glioma. The gene calls are TRBV19 and TRBJ1-1; D call uncertain. CDR3 nucleotides: TGTGCCAGTAGTATAAACATGAACACTGAAGCTTTCTTT. Protein: CASSINMNTEAFF.